This T cell receptor (beta chain) was captured in a study of technical replicates of blood from a handful of donors. Profiled with immunoSEQ multiplex PCR; TCRdb holds only in-frame clones, not every one. Of approximately 73,000 clones in the sample, 92% were seen once. V was shortened by 1 base and J by 8 bases, with 8 bases between the two germline ends. From germline, CDR1 is SGHAT and CDR2 FQNNGV. The CDR3 totals 12 residues. Sample: T cells isolated from PBMCs. The source of this sequence is a human donor in good health. The rearrangement links TRBV11-2 to TRBJ1-2; D not certain. This CDR3 is CASSLGHTGYTF. The CDR3 nucleotides are TGTGCCAGCAGCTTAGGACACACAGGCTACACCTTC. The full variable domain, completed using reference TRBV11-2 and TRBJ1-2, is EAGVAQSPRYKIIEKRQSVAFWCNPISGHATLYWYQQILGQGPKLLIQFQNNGVVDDSQLPKDRFSAERLKGVDSTLKIQPAKLEDSAVYLCASSLGHTGYTFGSGTRLTVV.